The clone carrying this T cell receptor beta chain was seen many times. Its specificity is unknown. The data derive from a study of CD8 T cells in ankylosing spondylitis. Study-level results: One TCR beta motif, made up of several highly homologous variants, appeared characteristic of ankylosing spondylitis blood. Disease-associated clonotypes exhibited CD8+ identity and were relatively infrequent in peripheral blood. Disease-associated clones were reportedly significantly overrepresented in matched ankylosing spondylitis synovial fluid.

5'-RACE, quantitative and with molecular barcodes, yielded the TCR beta libraries. From the 5' RACE reads, TCRdb called clonotypes with MiXCR, one entry per CDR3 protein. The repertoire has about 510,000 distinct CDR3 sequences, 5.3% of them found once; the top ten carry 3% to 4%. Sequences were obtained from blood, either unsorted or a sorted T cell fraction (not recorded which). This TCR came from a male donor with ankylosing spondylitis.

Written as DNA, the CDR3 is TGCAGCGGGCAGACAGACCTCTACGAGCAGTACTTC. Translated, it gives CSGQTDLYEQYF. The chain is built from TRBV29-1 and TRBJ2-7, with D possibly TRBD1 on 5 matching bases. Trimming left V 7 bases short and J 3 bases short, with 13 bases between. The V gene's germline CDR1 is SQVTM and CDR2 ANQGSEA. The CDR3 loop spans 12 amino acids.